Shown below are 13 T cell receptor beta chains from a single sample sequenced in a study of cytomegalovirus exposure and HLA in healthy donors. Some clones are missing from TCRdb's copy, which holds only in-frame ones; the method was immunoSEQ multiplex PCR. Among some 150,000 clones, roughly 90% were seen once, and the ten largest hold 0.6% to 0.8%. The sample was PBMCs. All receptors come from a man younger than 35 in good health and CMV-seronegative.

The DNA for the CDR3 is TGTGCCAGCAGCTCCGGAACAGGGATCTATGGCTACACCTTC. The encoded protein is CASSSGTGIYGYTF. This chain uses TRBV13 with TRBJ1-2; TRBD1 might be the D (6 bases). V was trimmed by 4 bases and J by 4 bases, leaving 13 bases between them. Germline V gene lookup returns CDR1 PRHDT and CDR2 FYEKMQ (reference sequence). The CDR3 is 14 amino acids.

CDR3 DNA sequence: TGCGCCAGCAGCGTCTCACAGGGGCTATACGAGCAGTACGTC. Protein sequence: CASSVSQGLYEQYV. The chain employs TRBV23-1 and TRBJ2-7; 7 nucleotides align to TRBD1. TRBV23-1 is an ORF, and what it does is uncertain. The CDR3 loop spans 14 amino acids. The trim removed 6 bases at V and 4 bases at J, leaving 9 bases unmatched.

J is TRBJ1-4 and V is TRBV7-9; 7 bases agree with TRBD1. CDR3 length: 15 residues. Germline CDR1 reads SEHNR; CDR2 reads FQNEAQ (reference sequence). V shed 5 bases, J shed 4 bases, and the junction held 7 bases outside the gene matches. The CDR3 region has the DNA TGTGCCAGCAGCCCCGGGACAGCGGGTAATGAAAAACTGTTTTTT. This encodes CASSPGTAGNEKLFF.

The chain has TRBV6-6 and TRBJ2-7, with D unclear. V gave up 7 bases and J gave up 4 bases, with 14 bases separating them. The germline gives CDR1 MNHNY, CDR2 SVGAGI (reference sequence). There are 13 residues in the CDR3. CDR3 protein: CASTGDPLYEQYF. For the CDR3, the DNA is TGTGCCAGCACCGGCGACCCACTATACGAGCAGTACTTC.

The chain is built from TRBV29-1 and TRBJ1-1; 8 bases map to TRBD1. Germline CDR1 is SQVTM and CDR2 is ANQGSEA. The trim removed 7 bases at V and 5 bases at J, leaving 6 bases unmatched. There are 12 residues in the CDR3. The CDR3 bases are TGCAGCGCACCGGACAGGGTGACTGAAGCTTTCTTT. Its protein is CSAPDRVTEAFF.

The rearrangement joins TRBV29-1 to TRBJ1-2; a possible D gene is TRBD1 (6 bases). Germline loops: CDR1 SQVTM, CDR2 ANQGSEA. Trimming left V 5 bases short and J 7 bases short, with 20 bases between. CDR3 size: 14 residues. CDR3 in amino acids: CSVLNPPGESGYTF. DNA for the CDR3: TGCAGCGTTCTGAACCCGCCAGGGGAAAGTGGCTACACCTTC.

The chain links TRBV6-5 to TRBJ2-1, with a possible D match to TRBD1 (5 bases). The CDR3 is 12 residues long. Trimming shortened V by 7 bases and J by 10 bases, and 14 bases separated the two germline ends. The germline V gene has CDR1 MNHEY and CDR2 SVGAGI. CDR3 coding DNA: TGTGCCAGCACCTCAAAGGGGTTCGAGCAGTTCTTC. As protein: CASTSKGFEQFF.

The chain employs TRBV9 and TRBJ2-2; 10 bases agree with TRBD1. Trimming at V came to 4 bases and at J to 3 bases, leaving 6 bases not matched to a gene. Germline CDR1 SGDLS, CDR2 YYNGEE. CDR3 length equals 16 residues. The CDR3 region is CASSPWGQGYTGELFF. CDR3 nucleotide sequence: TGTGCCAGCAGCCCTTGGGGACAGGGGTACACCGGGGAGCTGTTTTTT.

The chain has TRBV5-1 and TRBJ2-2; D unresolved. Germline loops: CDR1 SGHRS, CDR2 YFSETQ. The V end lost 0 bases, the J end lost 6 bases, and 9 bases lay between the germline ends. CDR3 length equals 14 residues. The CDR3 DNA reads TGCGCCAGCAGCTTGGAACCCCGGGCCGGGGAGCTGTTTTTT. Protein product: CASSLEPRAGELFF.

This clone was counted a single time. The chain employs TRBV5-1 and TRBJ2-1; 10 positions agree with TRBD2. J was trimmed by 9 bases and V by 2 bases; bases with no gene match: 5. This CDR3 region has 14 residues. In germline, CDR1 is SGHRS, CDR2 YFSETQ. CDR3 in amino acids: CASSFLAGEGEQFF. The CDR3, as DNA: TGCGCCAGCAGCTTCCTAGCGGGAGAGGGTGAGCAGTTCTTC.

This clone was seen only a few times. The CDR3 region has the DNA TGTGCCAGCACCACCCAGGAAGGGGACTATGGCTACACCTTC. Its protein is CASTTQEGDYGYTF. This chain uses TRBV7-9 with TRBJ1-2; D possibly corresponds to TRBD1 (5 bases). The CDR3 extends over 14 amino acids. Trimming removed 7 bases at V and 3 bases at J, with 15 bases between. Germline assignment: CDR1 SEHNR and CDR2 FQNEAQ (reference sequence).

This clone was seen just once. The V and J genes are TRBV6-1 and TRBJ2-7; TRBD2 matches at 12 bases. Trimming removed 1 base from V and 0 bases from J; junction bases left unmatched: 7. This CDR3 contains 18 residues. Germline V gene data show CDR1 as MNHNS and CDR2 as SASEGT. CDR3 residues: CASSEGTSGVVSSYEQYF. CDR3 coding DNA: TGTGCCAGCAGTGAAGGGACTAGCGGGGTCGTTAGCTCCTACGAGCAGTACTTC.

The chain carries TRBV7-8 and TRBJ1-4; 10 bases are shared with TRBD1. CDR1 SGHVS and CDR2 FQNEAQ come from the germline V gene. The V and J ends lost 2 bases and 8 bases, in that order; junction bases with no gene match: 11. The CDR3 extends over 17 amino acids. The CDR3 region has the DNA TGTGCCAGCAGCTTATTCCCGCCGGGACAGGGGAACGAAAAACTGTTTTTT. It yields the protein CASSLFPPGQGNEKLFF.